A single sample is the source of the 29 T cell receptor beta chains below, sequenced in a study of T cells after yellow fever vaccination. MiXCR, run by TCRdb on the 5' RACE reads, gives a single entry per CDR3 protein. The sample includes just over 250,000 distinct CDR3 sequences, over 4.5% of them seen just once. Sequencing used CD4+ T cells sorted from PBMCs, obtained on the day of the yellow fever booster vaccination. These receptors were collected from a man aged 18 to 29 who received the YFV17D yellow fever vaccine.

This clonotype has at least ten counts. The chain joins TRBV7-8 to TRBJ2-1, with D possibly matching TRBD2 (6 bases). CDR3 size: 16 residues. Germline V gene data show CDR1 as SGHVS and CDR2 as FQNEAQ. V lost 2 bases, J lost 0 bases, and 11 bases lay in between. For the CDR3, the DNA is TGTGCCAGCAGCTTAAGAGGCGGGACCTCCTACAATGAGCAGTTCTTC. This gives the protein CASSLRGGTSYNEQFF.

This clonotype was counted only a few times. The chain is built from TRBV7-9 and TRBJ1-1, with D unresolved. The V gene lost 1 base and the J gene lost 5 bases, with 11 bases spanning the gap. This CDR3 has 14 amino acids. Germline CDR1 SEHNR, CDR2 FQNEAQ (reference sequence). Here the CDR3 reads CASSLVGSLTEAFF. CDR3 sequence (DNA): TGTGCCAGCAGCTTAGTGGGAAGTTTGACTGAAGCTTTCTTT.

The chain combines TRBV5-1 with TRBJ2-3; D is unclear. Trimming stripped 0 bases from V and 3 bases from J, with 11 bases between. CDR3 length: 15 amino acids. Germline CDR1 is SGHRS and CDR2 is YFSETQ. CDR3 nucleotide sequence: TGCGCCAGCAGCTTGGCCGGGCCTAAGACAGATACGCAGTATTTT. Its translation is CASSLAGPKTDTQYF.

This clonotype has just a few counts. CDR3 DNA: TGTGCCATCAGTGGGGGGAAGACTCTTCAGGAAGATACGCAGTATTTT. Its protein is CAISGGKTLQEDTQYF. The rearrangement joins TRBV10-3 to TRBJ2-3; D tentatively reads TRBD1 or TRBD2 (5 bases each). The V gene lost 4 bases and the J gene lost 5 bases, with 19 bases spanning the gap. CDR1 ENHRY and CDR2 SYGVKD come from the germline V gene. CDR3 size: 16 residues.

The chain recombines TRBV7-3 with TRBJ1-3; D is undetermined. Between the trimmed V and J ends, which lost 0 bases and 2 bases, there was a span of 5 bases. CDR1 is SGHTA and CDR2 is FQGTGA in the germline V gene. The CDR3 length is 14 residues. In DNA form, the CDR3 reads TGTGCCAGCAGCTTAACCGGGGCTGGAAACACCATATATTTT. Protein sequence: CASSLTGAGNTIYF. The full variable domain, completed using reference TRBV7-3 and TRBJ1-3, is GAGVSQTPSNKVTEKGKYVELRCDPISGHTALYWYRQSLGQGPEFLIYFQGTGAADDSGLPNDRFFAVRPEGSVSTLKIQRTERGDSAVYLCASSLTGAGNTIYFGEGSWLTVV.

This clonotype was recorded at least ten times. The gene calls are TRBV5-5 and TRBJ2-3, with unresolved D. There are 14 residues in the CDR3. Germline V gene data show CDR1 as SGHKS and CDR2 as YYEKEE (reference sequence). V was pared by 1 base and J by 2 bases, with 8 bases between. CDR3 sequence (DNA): TGTGCCAGCAGCTTGAGTACTAACACAGATACGCAGTATTTT. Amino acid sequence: CASSLSTNTDTQYF. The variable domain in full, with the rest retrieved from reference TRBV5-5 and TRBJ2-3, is DAGVTQSPTHLIKTRGQQVTLRCSPISGHKSVSWYQQVLGQGPQFIFQYYEKEERGRGNFPDRFSARQFPNYSSELNVNALLLGDSALYLCASSLSTNTDTQYFGPGTRLTVL.

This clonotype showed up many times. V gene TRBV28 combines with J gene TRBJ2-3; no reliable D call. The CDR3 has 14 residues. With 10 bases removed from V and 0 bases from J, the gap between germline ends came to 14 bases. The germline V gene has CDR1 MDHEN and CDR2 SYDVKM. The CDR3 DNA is TGTGCCACCGGGCTCAGCACTAGCACAGATACGCAGTATTTT. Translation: CATGLSTSTDTQYF. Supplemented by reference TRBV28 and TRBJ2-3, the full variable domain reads DVKVTQSSRYLVKRTGEKVFLECVQDMDHENMFWYRQDPGLGLRLIYFSYDVKMKEKGDIPEGYSVSREKKERFSLILESASTNQTSMYLCATGLSTSTDTQYFGPGTRLTVL.

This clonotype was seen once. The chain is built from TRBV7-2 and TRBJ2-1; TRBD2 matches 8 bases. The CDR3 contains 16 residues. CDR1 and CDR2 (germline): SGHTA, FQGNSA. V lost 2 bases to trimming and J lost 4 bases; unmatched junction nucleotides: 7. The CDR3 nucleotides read TGTGCCAGCAGCTTACGGGCGGGGGGACTATACAATGAGCAGTTCTTC. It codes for CASSLRAGGLYNEQFF. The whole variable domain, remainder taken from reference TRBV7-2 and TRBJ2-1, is GAGVSQSPSNKVTEKGKDVELRCDPISGHTALYWYRQSLGQGLEFLIYFQGNSAPDKSGLPSDRFSAERTGGSVSTLTIQRTQQEDSAVYLCASSLRAGGLYNEQFFGPGTRLTVL.

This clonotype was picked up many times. The CDR3 loop reads CASSYSAPSGVYNEQFF. For the CDR3, the DNA is TGTGCCAGCAGTTACTCGGCCCCTAGCGGGGTATACAATGAGCAGTTCTTC. This sequence joins TRBV6-2 or TRBV6-3 and TRBJ2-1, with 9 bases aligning to TRBD2. The junction had 7 bases not matched to a gene; V was cut back by 0 bases and J by 4 bases. The CDR3 has 17 amino acids. Per germline, CDR1 MNHEY and CDR2 SVGEGT.

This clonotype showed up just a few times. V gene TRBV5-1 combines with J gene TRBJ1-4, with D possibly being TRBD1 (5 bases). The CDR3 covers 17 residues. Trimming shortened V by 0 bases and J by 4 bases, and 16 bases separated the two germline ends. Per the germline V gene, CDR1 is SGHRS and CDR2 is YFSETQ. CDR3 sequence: CASSLVGGSFDNEKLFF. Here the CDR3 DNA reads TGCGCCAGCAGCTTGGTGGGGGGGTCTTTTGATAATGAAAAACTGTTTTTT.

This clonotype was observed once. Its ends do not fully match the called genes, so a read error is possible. CDR3 sequence: CARSVGVQENTEAFF. CDR3 in DNA: TGTGCCAGAAGCGTAGGGGTACAGGAGAACACTGAAGCTTTCTTT. J is TRBJ1-1 and V is TRBV9, with D perhaps matching TRBD1 (5 bases). The germline V gene has CDR1 SGDLS and CDR2 YYNGEE. This CDR3 is 15 amino acids long.

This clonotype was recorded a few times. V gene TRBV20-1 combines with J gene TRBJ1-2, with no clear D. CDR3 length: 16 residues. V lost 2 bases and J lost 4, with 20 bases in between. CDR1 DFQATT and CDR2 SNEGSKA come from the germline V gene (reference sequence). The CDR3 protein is CSARPPGLVYTYGYTF. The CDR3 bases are TGCAGTGCTAGACCCCCGGGCCTGGTATATACCTATGGCTACACCTTC.

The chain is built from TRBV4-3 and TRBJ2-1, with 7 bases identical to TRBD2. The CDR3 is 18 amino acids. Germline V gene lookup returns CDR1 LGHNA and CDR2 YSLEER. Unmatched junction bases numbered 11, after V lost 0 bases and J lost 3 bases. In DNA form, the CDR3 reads TGCGCCAGCAGCCAAGATCCATTGCGGCGGGGGAGCTACAATGAGCAGTTCTTC. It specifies CASSQDPLRRGSYNEQFF.

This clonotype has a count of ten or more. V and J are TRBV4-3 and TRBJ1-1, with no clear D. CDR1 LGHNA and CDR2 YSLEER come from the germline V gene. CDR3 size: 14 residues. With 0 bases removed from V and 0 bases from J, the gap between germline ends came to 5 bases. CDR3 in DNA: TGCGCCAGCAGCCAAGAGAACATGAACACTGAAGCTTTCTTT. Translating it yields CASSQENMNTEAFF.

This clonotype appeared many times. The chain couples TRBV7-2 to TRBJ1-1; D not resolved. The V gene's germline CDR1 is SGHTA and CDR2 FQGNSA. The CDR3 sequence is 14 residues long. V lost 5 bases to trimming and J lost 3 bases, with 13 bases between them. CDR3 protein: CASSLTAADTEAFF. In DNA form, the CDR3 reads TGTGCCAGCAGCCTCACGGCGGCGGACACTGAAGCTTTCTTT.

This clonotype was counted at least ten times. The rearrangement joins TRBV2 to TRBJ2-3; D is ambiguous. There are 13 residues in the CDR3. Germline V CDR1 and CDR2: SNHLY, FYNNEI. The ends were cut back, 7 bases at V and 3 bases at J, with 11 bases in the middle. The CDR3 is CASMAAGTDTQYF. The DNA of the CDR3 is TGTGCCAGCATGGCGGCCGGGACAGATACGCAGTATTTT.

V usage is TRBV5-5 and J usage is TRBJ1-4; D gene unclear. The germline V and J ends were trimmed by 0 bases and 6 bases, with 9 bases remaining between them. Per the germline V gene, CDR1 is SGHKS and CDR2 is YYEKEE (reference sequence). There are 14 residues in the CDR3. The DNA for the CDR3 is TGTGCCAGCAGCTTGGGGCCATGGGATGAAAAACTGTTTTTT. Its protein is CASSLGPWDEKLFF.

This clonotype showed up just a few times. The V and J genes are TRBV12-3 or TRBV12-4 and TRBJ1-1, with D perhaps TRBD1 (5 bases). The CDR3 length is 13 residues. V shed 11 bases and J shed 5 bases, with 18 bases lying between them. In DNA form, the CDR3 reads TGTGCCGTCGGGGCCTTTGAGGGGACTGAAGCTTTCTTT. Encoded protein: CAVGAFEGTEAFF.

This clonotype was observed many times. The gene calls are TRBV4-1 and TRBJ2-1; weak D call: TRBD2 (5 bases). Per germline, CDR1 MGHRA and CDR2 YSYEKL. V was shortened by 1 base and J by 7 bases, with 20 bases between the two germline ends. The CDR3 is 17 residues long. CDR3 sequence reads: CASSQGYSSLLGNEQFF. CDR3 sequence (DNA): TGCGCCAGCAGCCAAGGATATTCTAGCCTATTAGGGAATGAGCAGTTCTTC.

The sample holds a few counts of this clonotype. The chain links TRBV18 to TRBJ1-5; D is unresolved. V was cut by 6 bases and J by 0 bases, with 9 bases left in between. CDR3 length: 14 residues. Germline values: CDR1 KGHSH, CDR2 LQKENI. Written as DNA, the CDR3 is TGTGCCAGCTCGCCGCAGGTTAGCAATCAGCCCCAGCATTTT. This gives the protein CASSPQVSNQPQHF. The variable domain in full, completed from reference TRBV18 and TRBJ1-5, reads NAGVMQNPRHLVRRRGQEARLRCSPMKGHSHVYWYRQLPEEGLKFMVYLQKENIIDESGMPKERFSAEFPKEGPSILRIQQVVRGDSAAYFCASSPQVSNQPQHFGDGTRLSIL.

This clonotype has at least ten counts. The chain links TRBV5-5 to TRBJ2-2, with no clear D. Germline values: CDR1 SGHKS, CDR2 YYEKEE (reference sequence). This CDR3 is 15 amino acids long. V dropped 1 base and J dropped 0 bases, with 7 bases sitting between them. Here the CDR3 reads CASSLLTANTGELFF. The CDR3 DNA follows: TGTGCCAGCAGCTTGCTAACGGCGAACACCGGGGAGCTGTTTTTT. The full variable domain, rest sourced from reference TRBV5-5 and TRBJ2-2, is DAGVTQSPTHLIKTRGQQVTLRCSPISGHKSVSWYQQVLGQGPQFIFQYYEKEERGRGNFPDRFSARQFPNYSSELNVNALLLGDSALYLCASSLLTANTGELFFGEGSRLTVL.

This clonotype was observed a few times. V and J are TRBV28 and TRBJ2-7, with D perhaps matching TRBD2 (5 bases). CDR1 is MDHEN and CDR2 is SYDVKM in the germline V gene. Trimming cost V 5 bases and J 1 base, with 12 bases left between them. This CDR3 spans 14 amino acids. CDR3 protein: CASSPSGVSYEQYV. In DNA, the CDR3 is TGTGCCAGCAGTCCATCCGGGGTTTCCTACGAGCAGTACGTC.

The CDR3 spells CASSSGHEGVLKYF. CDR3 coding DNA: TGTGCCAGCAGCTCGGGACATGAAGGGGTATTGAAGTACTTC. The chain is built from TRBV7-8 and TRBJ2-7; perhaps TRBD1 as D (6 bases). The CDR3 length is 14 residues. Trimming took off 4 bases at V and 11 bases at J, with 21 bases between the two ends. Germline V CDR1 and CDR2: SGHVS, FQNEAQ.

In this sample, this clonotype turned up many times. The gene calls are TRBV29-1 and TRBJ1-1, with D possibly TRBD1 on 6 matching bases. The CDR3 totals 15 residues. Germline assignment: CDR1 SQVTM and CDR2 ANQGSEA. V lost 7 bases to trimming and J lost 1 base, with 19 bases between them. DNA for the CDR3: TGCAGCGCCGGGGGGCAGGGAGGGAAGAACACTGAAGCTTTCTTT. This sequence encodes CSAGGQGGKNTEAFF.

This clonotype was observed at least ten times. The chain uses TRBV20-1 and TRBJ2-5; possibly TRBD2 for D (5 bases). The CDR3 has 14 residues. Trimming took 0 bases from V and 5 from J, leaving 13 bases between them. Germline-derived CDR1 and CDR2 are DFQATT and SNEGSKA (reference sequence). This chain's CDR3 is CSARDPSGRETQYF. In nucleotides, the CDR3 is TGCAGTGCTAGAGATCCCAGCGGTCGGGAGACCCAGTACTTC.

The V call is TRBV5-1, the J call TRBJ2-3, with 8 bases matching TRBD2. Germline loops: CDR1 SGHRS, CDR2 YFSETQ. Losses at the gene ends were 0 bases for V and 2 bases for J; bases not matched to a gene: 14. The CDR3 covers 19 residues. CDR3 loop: CASSLEGTSIGPHTDTQYF. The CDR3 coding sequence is TGCGCCAGCAGCTTGGAAGGGACTAGTATAGGCCCGCACACAGATACGCAGTATTTT.

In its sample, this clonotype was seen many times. The CDR3 reads CASSLNSKPPGTQYF. CDR3 sequence (DNA): TGCGCCAGCAGCTTGAACAGCAAACCCCCGGGGACCCAGTACTTC. V and J are TRBV5-1 and TRBJ2-5; D is ambiguous. Trimming cost V 1 base and J 7 bases, with 17 bases left between them. The germline V gene encodes CDR1 SGHRS and CDR2 YFSETQ. This CDR3 is built from 15 residues.

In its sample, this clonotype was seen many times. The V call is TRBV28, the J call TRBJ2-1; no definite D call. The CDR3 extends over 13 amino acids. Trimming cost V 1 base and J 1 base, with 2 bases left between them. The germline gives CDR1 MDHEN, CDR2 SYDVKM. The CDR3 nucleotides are TGTGCCAGCAGTTTATCATCCTACAATGAGCAGTTCTTC. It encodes CASSLSSYNEQFF.

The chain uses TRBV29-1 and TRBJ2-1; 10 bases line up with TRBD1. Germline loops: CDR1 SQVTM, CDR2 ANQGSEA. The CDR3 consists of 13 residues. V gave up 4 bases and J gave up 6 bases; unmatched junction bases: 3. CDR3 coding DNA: TGCAGCGTTGCGGGACAGGGGTTCAATGAGCAGTTCTTC. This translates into CSVAGQGFNEQFF.